These T cell receptor beta chains were read from a single sample in a study of early T cells in non-severe SARS-CoV-2 infection. TCRdb processed the 5' RACE reads anew with MiXCR; each CDR3 protein has one entry. This sample has about 110,000 distinct CDR3 sequences, with 12% found just once. Sequencing used whole blood. The receptors stem from an adult who was a healthcare worker with PCR-confirmed SARS-CoV-2 infection or an uninfected control (not recorded which). Each CDR3 is given with its conserved first and last residue. A D gene is named only where the DNA matches it firmly. The size entry is marked missing in some rows and otherwise reads once, few, many or a size class.

j_call clone_size v_call d_call cdr3_aa cdr3_nt
TRBJ2-1 NA TRBV5-1 NA CASSSSGTYNEQFF TGCGCCAGCAGCTCCAGCGGAACCTACAATGAGCAGTTCTTC
TRBJ2-1 NA TRBV28 NA CASSPPGAVRTNPNEQFF TGTGCCAGCAGTCCCCCGGGGGCAGTCAGGACTAACCCCAATGAGCAGTTCTTC
TRBJ2-2 many TRBV5-4 TRBD2 CASSLELAGNTGELFF TGTGCCAGCAGCTTGGAACTAGCGGGGAACACCGGGGAGCTGTTTTTT
TRBJ2-1 NA TRBV20-1 NA CSASKVPAPGRLTYNEQFF TGCAGTGCTAGCAAGGTTCCGGCCCCAGGTCGCCTAACCTACAATGAGCAGTTCTTC
TRBJ2-7 many TRBV20-1 TRBD1 CSALSPGQGRYEQYF TGCAGTGCTTTGAGTCCGGGACAGGGGCGTTACGAGCAGTACTTC
TRBJ1-2 NA TRBV2 NA CASVLRDGYTF TGTGCCAGCGTGTTGAGGGATGGCTACACCTTC
TRBJ2-5 NA TRBV12-3/TRBV12-4 TRBD2 CASSLRGSGGETQYF TGTGCCAGCAGTTTACGGGGTAGCGGGGGAGAGACCCAGTACTTC
TRBJ2-1 NA TRBV5-1 NA CASSLDRVKGEQFF TGCGCCAGCAGCTTGGACAGGGTTAAGGGTGAGCAGTTCTTC
TRBJ1-1 NA TRBV28 NA CASKPGHLKGRAEAFF TGTGCCAGCAAACCGGGCCACTTAAAGGGAAGGGCTGAAGCTTTCTTT
TRBJ2-1 many TRBV11-3 NA CASSSGYNEQFF TGTGCCAGCAGCTCCGGATACAATGAGCAGTTCTTC
TRBJ2-2 few TRBV7-9 NA CASSLALRTNANTGELFF TGTGCCAGCAGCTTAGCCCTCAGGACAAACGCGAACACCGGGGAGCTGTTTTTT
TRBJ1-1 NA TRBV11-3 NA CASSFRGSNTEAFF TGTGCCAGCAGCTTCAGAGGGTCGAACACTGAAGCTTTCTTT
TRBJ1-1 few TRBV18 NA CASGGADRPNTEAFF TGTGCCAGCGGCGGGGCCGACAGACCGAACACTGAAGCCTTCTTT